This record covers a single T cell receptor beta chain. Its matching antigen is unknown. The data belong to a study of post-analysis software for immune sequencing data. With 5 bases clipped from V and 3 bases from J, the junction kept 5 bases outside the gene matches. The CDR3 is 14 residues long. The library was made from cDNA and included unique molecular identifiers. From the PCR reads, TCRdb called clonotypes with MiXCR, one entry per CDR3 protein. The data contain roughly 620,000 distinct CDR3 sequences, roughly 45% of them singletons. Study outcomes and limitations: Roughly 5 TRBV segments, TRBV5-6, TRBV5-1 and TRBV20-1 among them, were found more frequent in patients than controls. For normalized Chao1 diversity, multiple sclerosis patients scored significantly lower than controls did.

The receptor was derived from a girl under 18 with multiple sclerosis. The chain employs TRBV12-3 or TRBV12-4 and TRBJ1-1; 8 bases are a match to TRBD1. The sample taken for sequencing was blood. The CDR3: CASSPRTGYTEAFF. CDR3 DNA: TGTGCCAGCAGTCCCCGGACAGGGTACACTGAAGCTTTCTTT.